The clone carrying this T cell receptor (beta chain) was found once. Its cognate antigen is unknown. This sample was taken from a study of Tregs in tolerant kidney transplant recipients. Points from the study as a whole: Biological reproducibility was not directly addressed, but technical replication error appeared minimal. Findings come from small patient numbers and require larger validation.

Unstimulated regulatory T cells (CD4+CD25+CD127-), CD4+CD25- non-regulatory cells, CD4 and CD8 cells were FACS-sorted from thawed PBMCs. The CDR3 contains 15 residues. V shed 2 bases and J shed 1 base, with 11 bases lying between them. Germline V gene sequence: CDR1 ENHRY, CDR2 SYGVKD. The method was immunoSEQ multiplex PCR; TCRdb's version includes in-frame clones alone and lacks a portion of them. The sample contains over 60,000 clones, roughly 84% of which appear only once. The sample consisted of CD4+ T cells from blood. The chain has TRBV10-3 and TRBJ1-1; a possible D gene is TRBD1 (6 bases). This receptor was identified in a human donor in good health. The CDR3 nucleotides read TGTGCCATCAGTGAGGCGGGACAAAGGAACACTGAAGCTTTCTTT. It yields the protein CAISEAGQRNTEAFF.